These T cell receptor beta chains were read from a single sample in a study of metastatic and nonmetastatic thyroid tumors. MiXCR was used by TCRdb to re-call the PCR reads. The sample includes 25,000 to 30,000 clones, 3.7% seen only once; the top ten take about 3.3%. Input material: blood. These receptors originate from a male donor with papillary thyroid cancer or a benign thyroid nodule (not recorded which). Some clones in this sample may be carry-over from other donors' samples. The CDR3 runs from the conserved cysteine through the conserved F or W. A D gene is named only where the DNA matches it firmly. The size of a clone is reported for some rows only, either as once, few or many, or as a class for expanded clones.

TGTGCCAGCAAGGCGGCTAGCGGGAGTTTCGATACGCAGTATTTT CASKAASGSFDTQYF TRBJ2-3 many TRBD2 TRBV3-1
TGTACCAGCAGTGAGGGGGTTAGAGTGTCGGGGGGCAACGTCCTGACTTTC CTSSEGVRVSGGNVLTF TRBJ2-6 - - TRBV6-1
TGTGCCAGTAGTGCAGGGGGGATGAACACTGAAGCTTTCTTT CASSAGGMNTEAFF TRBJ1-1 medium-sized TRBD1 TRBV19
TGTGCCAGCTCTGACAGGGAAGGTCAGCCCCAGCATTTT CASSDREGQPQHF TRBJ1-5 few TRBD1 TRBV6-1
TGTGCCAGCCGCAACATGGGTGTCAACACCGTGGAGCTGTTTTTT CASRNMGVNTVELFF TRBJ2-2 few - TRBV13
TGTGCCACCAGTGGACAGAACACTGAAGCTTTCTTT CATSGQNTEAFF TRBJ1-1 few - TRBV24-1
TGTGCCAGCAGTTACCCAACTAGCGGGGGGTACAATGAGCAGTTCTTC CASSYPTSGGYNEQFF TRBJ2-1 - TRBD2 TRBV6-2/TRBV6-3
TGTGCCAGCAGTTGGGGGCCCCTTAATGAGCAGTTCTTC CASSWGPLNEQFF TRBJ2-1 few - TRBV28
TGTGCCAGCAGTTACATGACTAGCGGGGGCAACACCGGGGAGCTGTTTTTT CASSYMTSGGNTGELFF TRBJ2-2 - TRBD2 TRBV6-5
TGTGCCAGCAGGGACAGGGGCCGCTATGGCTACACCTTC CASRDRGRYGYTF TRBJ1-2 medium-sized TRBD1 TRBV28
TGTGCCAGCAGCCCCGGCGGGAGCACAGATACGCAGTATTTT CASSPGGSTDTQYF TRBJ2-3 - - TRBV6-1
TGTGCCAGCAGTGAAGGGATAACAGAAAACTATGGCTACACCTTC CASSEGITENYGYTF TRBJ1-2 - - TRBV6-1
TGTGCCAGCGGCGAAATGAACACCGGGGAGCTGTTTTTT CASGEMNTGELFF TRBJ2-2 few - TRBV11-3
TGTGCCAGCAGTGGTGTGGGGTCACCCTCCCTACAGTTCTTC CASSGVGSPSLQFF TRBJ2-1 many - TRBV2
TGCAGTGCTAGAGTATTAGCGGGATCTGAGACCCAGTACTTC CSARVLAGSETQYF TRBJ2-5 many TRBD2 TRBV20-1
TGTGCCACCAGTACCAAAGATCCTAGGAGTATTTTTGGTGAGCAGTTCTTC CATSTKDPRSIFGEQFF TRBJ2-1 many - TRBV24-1
TGCAGTGCTAGAGCTATGGCTAAGGTCGATGAGCAGTTCTTC CSARAMAKVDEQFF TRBJ2-1 - - TRBV20-1
TGTGCCAGCAGTGGAAGGACCCACACGAGCGAGCAGTACTTC CASSGRTHTSEQYF TRBJ2-7 large - TRBV6-1
TGTGCCAGCAGTTACCCAGACTATTATACGCAGTATTTT CASSYPDYYTQYF TRBJ2-3 few - TRBV6-5
TGTGCCAGCAGCCCCGTACCCAACGATGAGCAGTTCTTC CASSPVPNDEQFF TRBJ2-1 few - TRBV7-2
TGTGCCAGCAGCCCCGACACCGGGGAGCTGTTTTTT CASSPDTGELFF TRBJ2-2 many - TRBV7-3
TGTGCCAGCAGCTCGGGTGGAGCGGGAGGCGGGGAGCTGTTTTTT CASSSGGAGGGELFF TRBJ2-2 few TRBD2 TRBV13
TGTGCCAGCAGTTCTAGGGTATGGGGAAACACCATATATTTT CASSSRVWGNTIYF TRBJ1-3 - - TRBV28
TGTGCCAGCAGGCCACAGGGGGCGCGCGGCTACACCTTC CASRPQGARGYTF TRBJ1-2 many TRBD1 TRBV6-2/TRBV6-3
TGTGCCAGTACCAGGGGGGCGCGTGGCTACACCTTC CASTRGARGYTF TRBJ1-2 medium-sized TRBD1 TRBV12-3/TRBV12-4
TGCGCCAGCAGTGAGTCGCGGGCCCCGTCAGATACGCAGTATTTT CASSESRAPSDTQYF TRBJ2-3 - - TRBV10-1
TGCAGCGATACCGGGACAGGGTTCTATGGCTACACCTTC CSDTGTGFYGYTF TRBJ1-2 few TRBD1 TRBV29-1
TGCAGTGCTCTCGGACTAGCGTCAAACTACAATGAGCAGTTCTTC CSALGLASNYNEQFF TRBJ2-1 few TRBD2 TRBV20-1
TGTGCCAGCAGTCCCAGCGGGAGCCTCACAGATACGCAGTATTTT CASSPSGSLTDTQYF TRBJ2-3 - TRBD2 TRBV6-1
TGTGCCAGCAGTTCCCCCTCCTACGAGCAGTACTTC CASSSPSYEQYF TRBJ2-7 many - TRBV6-2/TRBV6-3
TGCAGTGCTATGGGCCCGACAGTCTCCAATCAGCCCCAGCATTTT CSAMGPTVSNQPQHF TRBJ1-5 - - TRBV20-1